This T cell receptor (beta chain) was captured by sequencing in a study of cytomegalovirus exposure and HLA in healthy donors. Study at large: An early data release held 79 million or so unique TCRs from HLA-typed donors. Findings of the study overall: Analysis was carried out at a later point, and it linked a missense DCLRE1C variant to TCR beta V- and J-gene trimming. Evidence from a later analysis indicated that most CMV-associated TCR beta chains looked HLA-restricted.

As concerns this clone: Its antigen is as yet unknown.

Trimming left V 3 bases short and J 0 bases short, with 9 bases between. The CDR3 spans 14 residues. Germline CDR1 MNHEY, CDR2 SVGAGI. Regarding donors, all were healthy bone marrow donors. The PCR made use of 60 Vbeta and 13 Jbeta primers. Libraries were prepared by immunoSEQ multiplex PCR; TCRdb keeps only in-frame clonotypes and omits some of them. This sample has around 200,000 clones, with less than 90% found just once. The sample consisted of PBMCs. This clonotype was obtained from a man aged 45 to 65 in good health and CMV-seronegative. V usage is TRBV6-5 and J usage is TRBJ2-7; D not resolved. The CDR3, as DNA: TGTGCCAGCAGTTATATAGATAGCTCCTACGAGCAGTACTTC. It specifies CASSYIDSSYEQYF.